These 32 T cell receptor beta chains share one sample of origin, sequenced in a study of technical replicates of blood from a few donors. Method: immunoSEQ multiplex PCR; TCRdb's copy keeps in-frame clones and lacks some. The sample records about 89,000 clones, roughly 94% being singletons. The material sequenced was T cells isolated from PBMCs. The receptors stem from a human donor in good health.

This clone was picked up a small number of times. The CDR3, as DNA: TGTGCCAGCGACTCAGGGTGGGCCCTGAGGCAGCCCCAGCATTTT. It encodes CASDSGWALRQPQHF. The chain carries TRBV19 and TRBJ1-5, with a tentative D call TRBD1 (5 bases). The V end lost 9 bases, the J end lost 7 bases, and 22 bases lay between the germline ends. The V gene's germline CDR1 is LNHDA and CDR2 SQIVND (reference sequence). This CDR3 has 15 residues.

CDR3 bases: TGCGCCAGCAGCTTGAATAGCGGGAGTGCCTACGAGCAGTACTTC. Its translation: CASSLNSGSAYEQYF. The J gene is TRBJ2-7, the V gene TRBV5-1; 9 nucleotides align to TRBD2. Germline CDR1 SGHRS, CDR2 YFSETQ. This CDR3 is built from 15 residues. V was pared by 1 base and J by 2 bases, with 4 bases of the junction left unmatched.

The rearrangement joins TRBV19 to TRBJ2-1, with a possible D match to TRBD1 (5 bases). The CDR3 is made up of 13 amino acids. V was trimmed by 7 bases and J by 3 bases, leaving 10 bases between them. CDR1 and CDR2 (germline): LNHDA, SQIVND (reference sequence). The CDR3 bases are TGTGCCAGTACACAGGTTGGCTACAATGAGCAGTTCTTC. Its protein is CASTQVGYNEQFF.

This chain uses TRBV2 with TRBJ1-1; D not resolved. Per germline, CDR1 SNHLY and CDR2 FYNNEI. The CDR3 is 14 residues long. V was pared by 5 bases and J by 9 bases, with 19 bases between. CDR3 sequence: CASSPPGLQWQAFF. The CDR3 nucleotides read TGTGCCAGCAGTCCACCGGGTCTTCAATGGCAAGCTTTCTTT.

The V gene is TRBV15, the J gene TRBJ2-7; D might be TRBD2 (5 bases). The germline CDR1 and CDR2 sequences are LNHNV and YYDKDF (reference sequence). The CDR3 has 13 residues. The V and J ends lost 1 base and 7 bases respectively, with 11 bases between them. DNA of the CDR3: TGTGCCACCAGCAGAGGGGGAGTTAGTGAGCAGTACTTC. As protein: CATSRGGVSEQYF.

The gene calls are TRBV18 and TRBJ1-3, with a possible D match to TRBD1 (6 bases). This CDR3 has 14 residues. Germline CDR1 and CDR2: KGHSH and LQKENI. Trimming left V 3 bases short and J 2 bases short, with 8 bases between. The CDR3 DNA follows: TGTGCCAGCTCACCTACAGGGACTGGAAACACCATATATTTT. Protein: CASSPTGTGNTIYF. Supplemented by reference TRBV18 and TRBJ1-3, the full variable domain reads NAGVMQNPRHLVRRRGQEARLRCSPMKGHSHVYWYRQLPEEGLKFMVYLQKENIIDESGMPKERFSAEFPKEGPSILRIQQVVRGDSAAYFCASSPTGTGNTIYFGEGSWLTVV.

The rearrangement links TRBV13 to TRBJ2-3, with 10 nucleotides matching TRBD2. The CDR3 has 14 residues. Trimming removed 1 base from V and 6 bases from J; junction bases left unmatched: 1. The germline gives CDR1 PRHDT, CDR2 FYEKMQ (reference sequence). This CDR3 is CASSLAAGGDTQYF. The CDR3 DNA reads as TGTGCCAGCAGCTTAGCAGCGGGAGGGGATACGCAGTATTTT.

This chain connects TRBV4-1 to TRBJ1-2; tentative D call: TRBD1 (5 bases). This CDR3 contains 15 residues. Looked up from germline, CDR1 is MGHRA and CDR2 is YSYEKL. V was trimmed by 0 bases and J by 4 bases, leaving 12 bases between them. The CDR3 bases are TGCGCCAGCAGCCAAGAGGAGAGGAGGGGCTATGGCTACACCTTC. Residues: CASSQEERRGYGYTF.

The chain is built from TRBV7-6 and TRBJ2-1, with 11 bases identical to TRBD2. Germline V CDR1 and CDR2: SGHVS, FNYEAQ. The CDR3 length is 18 residues. V lost 2 bases, J lost 4 bases, and 10 bases stayed unmatched. The CDR3 spells CASSLIALAGGGYNEQFF. The CDR3 DNA is TGTGCCAGCAGCTTAATTGCGCTAGCGGGAGGCGGGTACAATGAGCAGTTCTTC.

A single count supports this clone. This chain uses TRBV6-6 with TRBJ2-2; 9 nucleotides line up with TRBD1. CDR1 is MNHNY, CDR2 SVGAGI, per germline (reference sequence). This CDR3 comprises 14 residues. J was trimmed by 7 bases and V by 0 bases; bases with no gene match: 0. CDR3 coding DNA: TGTGCCAGCAGTTACTCGACAGGGGGCGGGGAGCTGTTTTTT. Protein sequence: CASSYSTGGGELFF.

This chain connects TRBV9 to TRBJ2-7; 10 bases are shared with TRBD1. The germline CDR1 and CDR2 sequences are SGDLS and YYNGEE. The CDR3 extends over 15 amino acids. With V trimmed by 2 bases and J by 5 bases, 7 bases remained unmatched. In DNA form, the CDR3 reads TGTGCCAGCAGCGTCTCCGGGACAGGGGACAACGAGCAGTACTTC. It codes for CASSVSGTGDNEQYF.

The chain couples TRBV19 to TRBJ1-1, with TRBD1 matching over 10 bases. The length of the CDR3 is 17 residues. CDR1 LNHDA and CDR2 SQIVND come from the germline V gene (reference sequence). Trimming removed 1 base from V and 9 bases from J; junction bases left unmatched: 14. CDR3 nucleotides: TGTGCCAGTAGTATAGTAAAGGCGGGTTTGACAGGGGGCAAAGCTTTCTTT. It translates to CASSIVKAGLTGGKAFF.

The chain uses TRBV15 and TRBJ2-7; 12 bases are a match to TRBD2. This CDR3 is 14 amino acids long. The J segment lost 5 bases and the V segment lost 5 bases, leaving 4 bases of the junction unmatched. Looked up from germline, CDR1 is LNHNV and CDR2 is YYDKDF (reference sequence). The CDR3 DNA follows: TGTGCCACCAGCCTGACTAGCGGGAGCCACGAGCAGTACTTC. Residues: CATSLTSGSHEQYF.

This chain joins TRBV28 and TRBJ2-7; the match to TRBD1 covers 7 bases. The CDR3 spans 15 residues. The J segment lost 2 bases and the V segment lost 7 bases, leaving 11 bases of the junction unmatched. CDR1 is MDHEN, CDR2 SYDVKM, per germline. Here the CDR3 reads CASTLRDRETYEQYF. The CDR3 bases are TGTGCCAGCACCCTGAGAGACAGGGAAACCTACGAGCAGTACTTC.

V gene TRBV7-7 combines with J gene TRBJ2-1, with 7 positions matching TRBD2. This CDR3 is 16 amino acids long. Germline lookup yields CDR1 SSHAT and CDR2 FNYEAQ (reference sequence). J gave up 5 bases and V 0 bases, and 7 bases lay outside the gene matches. CDR3 sequence (DNA): TGTGCCAGCAGCTTAGCGTGGCGGGAGTCCCACAATGAGCAGTTCTTC. Amino acid sequence: CASSLAWRESHNEQFF.

The chain recombines TRBV18 with TRBJ2-7; TRBD1 matches at 9 bases. This CDR3 region has 14 residues. Germline V gene lookup returns CDR1 KGHSH and CDR2 LQKENI. V was pared by 3 bases and J by 3 bases, with 3 bases of the junction left unmatched. The CDR3 spells CASSPDRGVYEQYF. The CDR3 DNA reads as TGTGCCAGCTCACCTGACAGGGGGGTCTACGAGCAGTACTTC. The variable domain in full, with the rest retrieved from reference TRBV18 and TRBJ2-7, is NAGVMQNPRHLVRRRGQEARLRCSPMKGHSHVYWYRQLPEEGLKFMVYLQKENIIDESGMPKERFSAEFPKEGPSILRIQQVVRGDSAAYFCASSPDRGVYEQYFGPGTRLTVT.

The V gene is TRBV28, the J gene TRBJ2-7; a possible D gene is TRBD1 (6 bases). V shed 5 bases and J shed 2 bases, with 16 bases lying between them. The CDR3 totals 15 residues. CDR1 and CDR2 (germline): MDHEN, SYDVKM. CDR3 DNA sequence: TGTGCCAGCAGTACCTACAGGGTCGAGACCTACGAGCAGTACTTC. It translates to CASSTYRVETYEQYF. Based on the CDR3 plus reference TRBV28 and TRBJ2-7, the full variable domain is DVKVTQSSRYLVKRTGEKVFLECVQDMDHENMFWYRQDPGLGLRLIYFSYDVKMKEKGDIPEGYSVSREKKERFSLILESASTNQTSMYLCASSTYRVETYEQYFGPGTRLTVT.

This chain uses TRBV6-5 with TRBJ2-7; 12 positions match TRBD1. This CDR3 spans 15 amino acids. Trimming at V came to 2 bases and at J to 9 bases, leaving 8 bases not matched to a gene. Germline-derived CDR1 and CDR2 are MNHEY and SVGAGI. The CDR3 DNA sequence: TGTGCCAGCAGTTACGAGGGACAGGGGGCAACGGGGCAGTACTTC. This gives the protein CASSYEGQGATGQYF.

Note on this clone: Other nucleotide sequences in the sample specify the same CDR3. This chain uses TRBV6-5 with TRBJ1-1, with 9 bases that match TRBD1. Trimming cost V 2 bases and J 5 bases; bases outside gene matches: 9. This CDR3 has 16 amino acids. Germline V gives CDR1 MNHEY, CDR2 SVGAGI. The CDR3 sequence is CASSYTWDRDSTEAFF. DNA of the CDR3: TGTGCCAGCAGTTACACGTGGGACAGGGACTCTACTGAAGCTTTCTTT.

In its sample, this clone was seen once. The V call is TRBV30, the J call TRBJ1-5, with TRBD1 matching 12 bases. Losses at the gene ends were 5 bases for V and 7 bases for J; bases not matched to a gene: 18. The germline CDR1 and CDR2 sequences are GTSNPN and SVGIG (reference sequence). The length of the CDR3 is 18 residues. CDR3 loop: CAWLSPPGQGAIRQPQHF. The CDR3 DNA reads TGTGCCTGGCTCTCCCCCCCGGGACAGGGGGCGATAAGGCAGCCCCAGCATTTT.

A few counts support this clone. The CDR3 sequence: CASSFRQGRTEAFF. The CDR3 DNA reads TGTGCCAGCAGCTTCCGACAGGGAAGGACTGAAGCTTTCTTT. This sequence joins TRBV11-2 and TRBJ1-1; 7 nucleotides match TRBD1. V gave up 3 bases and J gave up 5 bases; unmatched junction bases: 6. This CDR3 comprises 14 residues. Germline CDR1 SGHAT, CDR2 FQNNGV.

This clone was recorded only once. The chain employs TRBV10-1 and TRBJ2-7; 8 bases match TRBD2. CDR3 size: 14 residues. Germline CDR1 reads WNHNN; CDR2 reads SYGVQD (reference sequence). After removal of 8 bases from V and 3 bases from J, the junction contained 9 bases not matched to a gene. The CDR3 region is CASRYTSGYYEQYF. The CDR3 bases are TGCGCCAGCCGCTATACTAGCGGATACTACGAGCAGTACTTC.

This chain joins TRBV2 and TRBJ2-2, with TRBD1 matching over 7 bases. The CDR3 loop spans 14 amino acids. J lost 5 bases, V lost 7 bases, and 7 bases had no gene match. Germline V lookup: CDR1 SNHLY, CDR2 FYNNEI. The CDR3 DNA sequence: TGTGCCAGCATGGGACAGCTTGAGACCGGGGAGCTGTTTTTT. This sequence encodes CASMGQLETGELFF.

The V gene is TRBV28, the J gene TRBJ2-5, with D perhaps TRBD2 (5 bases). Germline CDR1 MDHEN, CDR2 SYDVKM. This CDR3 has 14 residues. V lost 4 bases and J 0 bases, leaving 9 bases between the germline ends. The chain's CDR3 is CASSSPGYQETQYF. CDR3 nucleotides: TGTGCCAGCAGTTCGCCGGGATACCAAGAGACCCAGTACTTC.

V usage is TRBV15 and J usage is TRBJ1-5; a weak D match, TRBD1 (6 bases). Between the trimmed V and J ends, which lost 5 bases and 8 bases, there was a span of 13 bases. Germline assignment: CDR1 LNHNV and CDR2 YYDKDF (reference sequence). The CDR3 consists of 13 residues. CDR3 sequence (DNA): TGTGCCACCAGCGGTACAGGGTGGGAGCCCCAGCATTTT. As protein: CATSGTGWEPQHF.

The CDR3 bases are TGTGCCAGCAGCTTAGCGGGAGGGCTCGACGAGCAGTACTTC. It is translated as CASSLAGGLDEQYF. This chain connects TRBV7-9 to TRBJ2-7; 7 positions agree with TRBD2. The CDR3 totals 14 residues. Germline CDR1 is SEHNR and CDR2 is FQNEAQ (reference sequence). V lost 0 bases to trimming and J lost 5 bases; unmatched junction nucleotides: 4. The entire variable domain, with the rest obtained from reference TRBV7-9 and TRBJ2-7, is as follows: DTGVSQNPRHKITKRGQNVTFRCDPISEHNRLYWYRQTLGQGPEFLTYFQNEAQLEKSRLLSDRFSAERPKGSFSTLEIQRTEQGDSAMYLCASSLAGGLDEQYFGPGTRLTVT.

J is TRBJ2-3 and V is TRBV11-3, with TRBD1 matching over 8 bases. Germline V lookup: CDR1 SGHNT, CDR2 YENEEA. The V gene end was trimmed by 1 base and the J gene end by 1 base; junction bases not matched to a gene: 7. The CDR3 loop spans 17 amino acids. CDR3 loop: CASSLGSRTGRTDTQYF. DNA of the CDR3: TGTGCCAGCAGCTTAGGGTCCCGGACAGGGCGCACAGATACGCAGTATTTT.

CDR3 sequence reads: CASSIPFRDRDQPQHF. In DNA, the CDR3 is TGTGCCAGCAGCATTCCCTTCCGGGACAGGGATCAGCCCCAGCATTTT. The V and J genes are TRBV11-2 and TRBJ1-5; 9 bases are shared with TRBD1. The germline CDR1 and CDR2 sequences are SGHAT and FQNNGV. The V segment lost 5 bases and the J segment 5 bases; nucleotides outside the gene matches: 10. This CDR3 is 16 amino acids long.

This sequence joins TRBV27 and TRBJ1-1; D not resolved. V lost 1 base, J lost 1 base, and 10 bases lay in between. The CDR3 totals 15 residues. CDR1 and CDR2 (germline): MNHEY, SMNVEV (reference sequence). CDR3 in amino acids: CASSLYGVGNTEAFF. The CDR3 DNA sequence: TGTGCCAGCAGTTTATACGGGGTCGGGAACACTGAAGCTTTCTTT.

The chain employs TRBV6-6 and TRBJ2-2, with TRBD1 matching 7 bases. The CDR3 has 15 amino acids. Looked up from germline, CDR1 is MNHNY and CDR2 is SVGAGI (reference sequence). The junction had 3 bases not matched to a gene; V was cut back by 5 bases and J by 0 bases. CDR3 in amino acids: CASSPTGANTGELFF. The DNA for the CDR3 is TGTGCCAGCAGTCCCACAGGGGCGAACACCGGGGAGCTGTTTTTT.

The chain links TRBV18 to TRBJ1-5; 8 bases are shared with TRBD1. Unmatched junction bases numbered 13, after V lost 5 bases and J lost 7 bases. Germline V lookup: CDR1 KGHSH, CDR2 LQKENI. CDR3 length: 16 residues. The CDR3 nucleotides are TGTGCCAGCTCATCCACCGGGACAGGTTATCCGCAGCCCCAGCATTTT. Its translation: CASSSTGTGYPQPQHF.

The chain is built from TRBV7-9 and TRBJ2-7; tentatively, D is TRBD1 (6 bases). This CDR3 has 15 residues. The ends were cut back, 2 bases at V and 2 bases at J, with 13 bases in the middle. Per the germline V gene, CDR1 is SEHNR and CDR2 is FQNEAQ (reference sequence). The CDR3 sequence: CASSLSPTGTYEQYF. CDR3 in DNA: TGTGCCAGCAGCTTATCTCCGACAGGTACCTACGAGCAGTACTTC. Using reference TRBV7-9 and TRBJ2-7 for the parts outside the CDR3, the full variable domain is DTGVSQNPRHKITKRGQNVTFRCDPISEHNRLYWYRQTLGQGPEFLTYFQNEAQLEKSRLLSDRFSAERPKGSFSTLEIQRTEQGDSAMYLCASSLSPTGTYEQYFGPGTRLTVT.